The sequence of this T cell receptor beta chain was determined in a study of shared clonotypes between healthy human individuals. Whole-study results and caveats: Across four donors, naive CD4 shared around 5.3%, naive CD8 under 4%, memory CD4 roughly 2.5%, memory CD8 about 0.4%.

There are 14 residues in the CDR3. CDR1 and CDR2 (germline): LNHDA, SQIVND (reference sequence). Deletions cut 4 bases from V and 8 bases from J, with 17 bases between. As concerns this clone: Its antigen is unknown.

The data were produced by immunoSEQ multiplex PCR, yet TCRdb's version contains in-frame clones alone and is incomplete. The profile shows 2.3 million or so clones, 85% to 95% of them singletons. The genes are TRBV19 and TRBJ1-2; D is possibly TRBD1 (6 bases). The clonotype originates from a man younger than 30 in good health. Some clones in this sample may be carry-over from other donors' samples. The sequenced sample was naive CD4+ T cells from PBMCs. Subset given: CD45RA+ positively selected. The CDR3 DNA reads TGTGCCAGTAGTAGCAACACAGGGACCTGGGGCTACACCTTC. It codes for CASSSNTGTWGYTF. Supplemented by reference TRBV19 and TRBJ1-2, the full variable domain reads DGGITQSPKYLFRKEGQNVTLSCEQNLNHDAMYWYRQDPGQGLRLIYYSQIVNDFQKGDIAEGYSVSREKKESFPLTVTSAQKNPTAFYLCASSSNTGTWGYTFGSGTRLTVV.